This T cell receptor (beta chain) was captured in a study of Graves' ophthalmopathy and Graves' hyperthyroidism. This clonotype was counted ten times or more. The V gene's germline CDR1 is SGHTA and CDR2 FQGNSA. V lost 6 bases, J lost 2 bases, and 13 bases lay in between. The length of the CDR3 is 14 residues. RNA served as the template for amplifying TCR beta CDR3 regions. The first round was an RT-PCR with HTBI primers, and the second round was a multiplex PCR. TCRdb re-derived calls from the multiplex PCR reads in MiXCR, one entry per CDR3 protein. The sample holds approximately 1.2 million distinct CDR3 sequences, approximately 35% seen once. Reliance was placed on clinical symptoms, serum thyroxine, TRAb, thyroid ultrasound and orbital computed tomography for diagnosis.

This TCR derives from an adult man with Graves' hyperthyroidism. The sample consisted of peripheral blood or thyroid tissue (not recorded which). J is TRBJ2-5 and V is TRBV7-2; the D gene is possibly TRBD2 (5 bases). CDR3 sequence reads: CASSYKPGQETQYF. CDR3 nucleotides: TGTGCCAGCAGTTACAAGCCGGGACAAGAGACCCAGTACTTC.